This record concerns one T cell receptor (beta chain) sequence. Antigen unknown. Approximately 10^5 TCR templates were measured in each sample. TCRdb keeps only in-frame clones here, not all; method: immunoSEQ multiplex PCR. The table lists around 100,000 clones, about 95% of them singletons. These data are taken from a study of siplizumab effects on memory and regulatory T cells. Study-level points and caveats: Naive-or-memory phenotypes were unassignable for roughly 80-96% of proliferating CD4+ or CD8+ clones. Unstimulated naive T cells seemed to show more diversity than memory cells did, and they also seemed to be among the major contributors to the alloresponse.

The V and J ends lost 2 bases and 0 bases, in that order; junction bases with no gene match: 2. This CDR3 is 16 amino acids long. Germline-derived CDR1 and CDR2 are KGHSH and LQKENI. The V gene is TRBV18, the J gene TRBJ1-3; TRBD1 matches at 9 bases. The clonotype comes from a human donor in good health. Sequencing was done on a sample of non-Treg CD4+ T cells sorted from blood. The CDR3 region is CASSPGTGSSGNTIYF. The CDR3 nucleotides are TGTGCCAGCTCACCAGGGACAGGGAGCTCTGGAAACACCATATATTTT.